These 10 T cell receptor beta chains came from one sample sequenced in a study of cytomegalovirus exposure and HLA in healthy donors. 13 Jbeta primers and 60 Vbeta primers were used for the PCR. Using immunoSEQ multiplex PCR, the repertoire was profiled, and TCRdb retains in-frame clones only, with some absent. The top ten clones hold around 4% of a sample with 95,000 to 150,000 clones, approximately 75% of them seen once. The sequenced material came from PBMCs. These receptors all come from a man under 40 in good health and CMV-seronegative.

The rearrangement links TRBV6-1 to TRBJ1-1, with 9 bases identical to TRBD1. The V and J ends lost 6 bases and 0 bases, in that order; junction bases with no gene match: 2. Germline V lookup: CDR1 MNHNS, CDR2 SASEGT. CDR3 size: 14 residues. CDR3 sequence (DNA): TGTGCCAGCAGAAGACAGGGGGTGAACACTGAAGCTTTCTTT. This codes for CASRRQGVNTEAFF.

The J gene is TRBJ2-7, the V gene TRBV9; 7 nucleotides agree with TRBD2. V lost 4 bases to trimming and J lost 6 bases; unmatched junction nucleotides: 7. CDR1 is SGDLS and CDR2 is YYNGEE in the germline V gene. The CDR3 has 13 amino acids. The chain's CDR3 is CASSLGGLGEQYF. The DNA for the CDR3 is TGTGCCAGCAGCTTGGGAGGGCTCGGCGAGCAGTACTTC.

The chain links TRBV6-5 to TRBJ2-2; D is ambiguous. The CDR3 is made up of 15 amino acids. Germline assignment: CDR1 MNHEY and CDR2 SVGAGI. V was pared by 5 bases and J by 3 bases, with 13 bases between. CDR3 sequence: CASSRDTYDTGELFF. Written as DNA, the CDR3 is TGTGCCAGCAGTCGTGACACGTACGACACCGGGGAGCTGTTTTTT.

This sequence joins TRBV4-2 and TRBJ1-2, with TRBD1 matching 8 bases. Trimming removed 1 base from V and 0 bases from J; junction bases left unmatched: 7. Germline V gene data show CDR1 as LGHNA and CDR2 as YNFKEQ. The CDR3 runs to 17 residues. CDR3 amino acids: CASSQGTGKGANYGYTF. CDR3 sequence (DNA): TGTGCCAGCAGCCAAGGGACAGGGAAAGGGGCTAACTATGGCTACACCTTC.

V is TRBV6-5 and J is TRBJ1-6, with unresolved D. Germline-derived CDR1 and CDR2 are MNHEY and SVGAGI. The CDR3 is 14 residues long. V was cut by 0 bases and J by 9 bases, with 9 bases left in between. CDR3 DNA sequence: TGTGCCAGCAGTTACTCGGAACAGCTTTCACCCCTCCACTTT. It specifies CASSYSEQLSPLHF.

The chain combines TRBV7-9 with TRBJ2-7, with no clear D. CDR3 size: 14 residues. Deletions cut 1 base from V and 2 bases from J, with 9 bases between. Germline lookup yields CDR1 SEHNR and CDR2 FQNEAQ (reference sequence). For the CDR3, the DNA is TGTGCCAGCAGCTTAGAACAGTCCACCTACGAGCAGTACTTC. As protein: CASSLEQSTYEQYF.

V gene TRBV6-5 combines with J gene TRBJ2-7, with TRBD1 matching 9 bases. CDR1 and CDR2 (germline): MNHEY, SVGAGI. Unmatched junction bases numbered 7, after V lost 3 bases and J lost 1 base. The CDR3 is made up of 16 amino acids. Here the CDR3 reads CASSYAGQGLSYEQYF. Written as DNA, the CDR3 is TGTGCCAGCAGTTATGCCGGACAGGGGTTGTCCTACGAGCAGTACTTC.

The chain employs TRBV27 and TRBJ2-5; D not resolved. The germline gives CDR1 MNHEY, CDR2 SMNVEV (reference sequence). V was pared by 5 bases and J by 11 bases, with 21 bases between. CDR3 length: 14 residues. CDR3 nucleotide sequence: TGTGCCAGCAGTCCCGGATCTGAGGCGTATGAGCAGTACTTC. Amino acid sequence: CASSPGSEAYEQYF.

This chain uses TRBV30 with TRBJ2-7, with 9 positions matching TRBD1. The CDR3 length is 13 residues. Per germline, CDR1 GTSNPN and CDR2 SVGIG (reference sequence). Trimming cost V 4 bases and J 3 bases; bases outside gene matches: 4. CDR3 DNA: TGTGCCTGGACCTTGGGACAGGGCTACGAGCAGTACTTC. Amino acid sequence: CAWTLGQGYEQYF.

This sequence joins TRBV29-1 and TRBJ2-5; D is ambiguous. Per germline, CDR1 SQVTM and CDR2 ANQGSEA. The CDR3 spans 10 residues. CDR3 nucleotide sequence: TGCGGCCGGGACCAAGAGACCCAGTACTTC. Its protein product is CGRDQETQYF.